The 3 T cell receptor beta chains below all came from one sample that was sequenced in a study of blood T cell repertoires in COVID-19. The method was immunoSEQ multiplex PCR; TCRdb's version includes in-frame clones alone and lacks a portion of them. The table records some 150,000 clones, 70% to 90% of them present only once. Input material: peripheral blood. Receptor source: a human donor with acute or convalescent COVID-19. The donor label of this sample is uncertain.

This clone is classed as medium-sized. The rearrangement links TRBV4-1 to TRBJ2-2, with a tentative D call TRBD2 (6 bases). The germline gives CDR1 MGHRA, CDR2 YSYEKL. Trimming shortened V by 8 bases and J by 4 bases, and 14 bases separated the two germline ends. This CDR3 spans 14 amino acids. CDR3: CASASMGGTGELFF. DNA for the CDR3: TGCGCCAGCGCCTCCATGGGGGGCACCGGGGAGCTGTTTTTT.

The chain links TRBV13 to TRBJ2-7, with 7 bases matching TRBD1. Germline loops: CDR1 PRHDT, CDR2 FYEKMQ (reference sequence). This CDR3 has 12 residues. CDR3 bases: TGTGCCAGCAGCCCGACACTAGGGACAGCCCACGTC. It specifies CASSPTLGTAHV.

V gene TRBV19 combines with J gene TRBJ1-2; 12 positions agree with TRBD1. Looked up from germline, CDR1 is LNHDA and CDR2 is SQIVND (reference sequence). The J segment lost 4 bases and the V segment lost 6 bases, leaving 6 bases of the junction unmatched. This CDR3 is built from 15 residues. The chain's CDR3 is CASSPGTGGSYGYTF. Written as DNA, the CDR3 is TGTGCCAGTAGCCCCGGGACAGGGGGCTCCTATGGCTACACCTTC.